The 24 T cell receptor beta chains presented below share a single source sample, sequenced in a study of high-grade serous ovarian cancer treatment subgroups. Assay: immunoSEQ multiplex PCR; the TCRdb copy retains only in-frame clones and omits some. The sample includes 5,500 to 6,500 clones, roughly 80% of them seen just once. Tumor samples were taken before definitive surgery or chemotherapy. The sample taken for sequencing was tumor tissue. All receptors derive from a human donor with high-grade serous ovarian cancer.

The J gene is TRBJ1-6, the V gene TRBV6-1, with D possibly being TRBD1 (5 bases). CDR3 length: 14 residues. Germline-derived CDR1 and CDR2 are MNHNS and SASEGT. V was trimmed by 3 bases and J by 11 bases, leaving 14 bases between them. The CDR3 here is CASSDPGRQPPLHF. The CDR3, as DNA: TGTGCCAGCAGTGACCCGGGACGGCAGCCACCCCTCCACTTT.

The chain employs TRBV27 and TRBJ1-2, with 7 bases identical to TRBD1. The CDR3 loop spans 17 amino acids. Germline-derived CDR1 and CDR2 are MNHEY and SMNVEV (reference sequence). The V and J ends lost 4 bases and 3 bases, in that order; junction bases with no gene match: 14. CDR3 protein: CASSSITNWDSYYGYTF. In nucleotides, the CDR3 is TGTGCCAGCAGTTCGATAACGAATTGGGACAGCTACTATGGCTACACCTTC.

The genes are TRBV19 and TRBJ1-6, with D tentatively TRBD1 (6 bases). Germline V lookup: CDR1 LNHDA, CDR2 SQIVND (reference sequence). The CDR3 is made up of 15 amino acids. Trimming pared 1 base from V and 6 bases from J, leaving 10 bases between. In DNA form, the CDR3 reads TGTGCCAGTAGTATAGGGCAGGGGATTAATTCACCCCTCCACTTT. Translating it yields CASSIGQGINSPLHF.

This sequence joins TRBV27 and TRBJ1-2; the D gene is possibly TRBD1 (6 bases). Trimming took off 2 bases at V and 4 bases at J, with 14 bases between the two ends. CDR1 MNHEY and CDR2 SMNVEV come from the germline V gene (reference sequence). The CDR3 has 15 residues. The CDR3 DNA reads as TGTGCCAGCAGTTTAAACGGGGGCAGGGGCTATGGCTACACCTTC. Residues: CASSLNGGRGYGYTF.

As regards this clone: The same CDR3 also results from other DNA sequences found in this sample. The V gene is TRBV5-6, the J gene TRBJ2-7; a weak D match, TRBD2 (5 bases). The germline gives CDR1 SGHDT, CDR2 YYEEEE. Trimming shortened V by 2 bases and J by 4 bases, and 10 bases separated the two germline ends. The length of the CDR3 is 13 residues. CDR3 sequence: CASSLLEVYEQYF. The CDR3, as DNA: TGTGCCAGCAGCTTACTAGAAGTATACGAGCAGTACTTC.

The chain couples TRBV5-5 to TRBJ1-4; TRBD1 might be the D (6 bases). This CDR3 contains 15 residues. The germline CDR1 and CDR2 sequences are SGHKS and YYEKEE (reference sequence). Trimming left V 5 bases short and J 7 bases short, with 18 bases between. The CDR3 region is CASSSSTGLGEKLFF. CDR3 DNA: TGTGCCAGCAGTTCTAGTACAGGGTTAGGTGAAAAACTGTTTTTT.

The chain has TRBV5-1 and TRBJ1-1, with D perhaps matching TRBD1 (5 bases). Per germline, CDR1 SGHRS and CDR2 YFSETQ. This CDR3 has 12 residues. V dropped 4 bases and J dropped 4 bases, with 8 bases sitting between them. Written as DNA, the CDR3 is TGCGCCAGCAGCATTAGGGGCACTGAAGCTTTCTTT. This gives the protein CASSIRGTEAFF.

This chain links TRBV19 with TRBJ1-5; D not certain. The V gene lost 7 bases and the J gene lost 0 bases, with 25 bases spanning the gap. This CDR3 is built from 19 residues. CDR1 is LNHDA and CDR2 is SQIVND in the germline V gene (reference sequence). The CDR3 region has the DNA TGTGCCAGTACCCCAAAGGAGCTCGGGATCGGATATAGCAATCAGCCCCAGCATTTT. Protein product: CASTPKELGIGYSNQPQHF. Based on the CDR3 plus reference TRBV19 and TRBJ1-5, the full variable domain is DGGITQSPKYLFRKEGQNVTLSCEQNLNHDAMYWYRQDPGQGLRLIYYSQIVNDFQKGDIAEGYSVSREKKESFPLTVTSAQKNPTAFYLCASTPKELGIGYSNQPQHFGDGTRLSIL.

The V call is TRBV19, the J call TRBJ1-5; 7 nucleotides match TRBD1. V was clipped by 2 bases and J by 7 bases; unmatched bases: 11. The CDR3 covers 16 residues. Looked up from germline, CDR1 is LNHDA and CDR2 is SQIVND (reference sequence). The CDR3 DNA follows: TGTGCCAGTAGTATAAACGGGCACAGGGGAGGACAGCCCCAGCATTTT. Amino acid sequence: CASSINGHRGGQPQHF.

The V call is TRBV5-1, the J call TRBJ2-7; D is possibly TRBD1 or TRBD2 (5 bases each). This CDR3 has 14 residues. CDR1 and CDR2 from the germline V gene are SGHRS and YFSETQ. Trimming left V 2 bases short and J 3 bases short, with 12 bases between. CDR3 in amino acids: CASSLDRDLYEQYF. CDR3 nucleotide sequence: TGCGCCAGCAGCTTAGACCGGGACCTCTACGAGCAGTACTTC.

The J gene is TRBJ1-2, the V gene TRBV27, with 10 bases lining up with TRBD1. The junction had 8 bases not matched to a gene; V was cut back by 6 bases and J by 4 bases. CDR1 is MNHEY, CDR2 SMNVEV, per germline (reference sequence). This CDR3 is 15 amino acids long. The DNA for the CDR3 is TGTGCCAGCAGACCCGGGACAGGGGATTTCTATGGCTACACCTTC. Protein: CASRPGTGDFYGYTF.

The chain couples TRBV7-9 to TRBJ2-2; the match to TRBD2 covers 7 bases. CDR1 is SEHNR and CDR2 is FQNEAQ in the germline V gene (reference sequence). Trimming at V came to 3 bases and at J to 6 bases, leaving 4 bases not matched to a gene. The CDR3 is 14 amino acids. Written as DNA, the CDR3 is TGTGCCAGCAGCTTCGTGGGGGGGGCCGGGGAGCTGTTTTTT. It translates to CASSFVGGAGELFF.

V is TRBV7-3 and J is TRBJ2-2, with a possible D match to TRBD1 (5 bases). The CDR3 length is 16 residues. Germline V gene sequence: CDR1 SGHTA, CDR2 FQGTGA. With 2 bases removed from V and 7 bases from J, the gap between germline ends came to 17 bases. This CDR3 reads CASSLYGQGLGGELFF. CDR3 in DNA: TGTGCCAGCAGCTTATATGGCCAGGGATTAGGCGGGGAGCTGTTTTTT.

The DNA of the CDR3 is TGTGCCAGCCAGAGGACAGGGGGCTACGAGCAGTACTTC. Protein sequence: CASQRTGGYEQYF. J is TRBJ2-7 and V is TRBV28; 10 bases match TRBD1. The V gene end was trimmed by 8 bases and the J gene end by 3 bases; junction bases not matched to a gene: 4. This CDR3 region has 13 residues. Germline CDR1 is MDHEN and CDR2 is SYDVKM. Using reference TRBV28 and TRBJ2-7 for the parts outside the CDR3, the full variable domain is DVKVTQSSRYLVKRTGEKVFLECVQDMDHENMFWYRQDPGLGLRLIYFSYDVKMKEKGDIPEGYSVSREKKERFSLILESASTNQTSMYLCASQRTGGYEQYFGPGTRLTVT.

Regarding this clone: A read error is likely, as this CDR3 ends without the conserved phenylalanine or tryptophan. No DNA is shown, since the ends of the CDR3 on it are uncertain; the CDR3 is the one TCRdb lists. V and J are TRBV25-1 and TRBJ1-2. The CDR3 is 14 residues long, ends included. Germline values: CDR1 MGHDK, CDR2 SYGVNS. The CDR3 here is CASSLPTELGKTYG.

The chain combines TRBV5-4 with TRBJ2-5; 9 nucleotides agree with TRBD2. This CDR3 comprises 14 residues. Trimming cost V 2 bases and J 2 bases; bases outside gene matches: 1. CDR1 is SGHNT, CDR2 YYREEE, per germline (reference sequence). CDR3 sequence reads: CASSLAGGQETQYF. In DNA, the CDR3 is TGTGCCAGCAGCTTAGCGGGGGGACAAGAGACCCAGTACTTC.

This rearrangement joins TRBV5-1 to TRBJ1-2; D is possibly TRBD1 (6 bases). CDR3 size: 13 residues. The V gene lost 6 bases and the J gene lost 9 bases, with 18 bases spanning the gap. The V gene's germline CDR1 is SGHRS and CDR2 YFSETQ. CDR3 loop: CASTPGQGLSYTF. CDR3 in DNA: TGCGCCAGCACACCCGGGCAGGGGTTGAGCTACACCTTC.

This clone was detected once. The J gene is TRBJ2-2, the V gene TRBV18; D may be TRBD2 (5 bases). V was cut by 3 bases and J by 4 bases, with 12 bases left in between. The germline gives CDR1 KGHSH, CDR2 LQKENI. The CDR3 totals 15 residues. The CDR3 DNA is TGTGCCAGCTCACCGGTCGCGGGCGCCACCGGGGAGCTGTTTTTT. Residues: CASSPVAGATGELFF.

J is TRBJ1-1 and V is TRBV18, with D perhaps TRBD1 (5 bases). The CDR3 has 16 residues. Germline V gene lookup returns CDR1 KGHSH and CDR2 LQKENI. The V and J ends lost 5 bases and 0 bases respectively, with 16 bases between them. CDR3 sequence (DNA): TGTGCCAGCTCATTAACGGCAGGGCCGCTGAACACTGAAGCTTTCTTT. Protein product: CASSLTAGPLNTEAFF.

The chain uses TRBV11-2 and TRBJ2-7, with TRBD2 as a possible D gene (7 bases). V shed 10 bases and J shed 1 base, with 17 bases lying between them. There are 14 residues in the CDR3. In germline, CDR1 is SGHAT, CDR2 FQNNGV. CDR3 nucleotides: TGTGCCACCGGGGGGCAACAAGGATCCTACGAGCAGTACTTC. Its protein product is CATGGQQGSYEQYF.

The genes are TRBV13 and TRBJ2-1, with D unclear. The CDR3 has 15 amino acids. The germline V and J ends were trimmed by 5 bases and 6 bases, with 17 bases remaining between them. Germline loops: CDR1 PRHDT, CDR2 FYEKMQ (reference sequence). The CDR3: CASSPVIAWSNEQFF. In nucleotides, the CDR3 is TGTGCCAGCAGCCCCGTGATAGCCTGGAGCAATGAGCAGTTCTTC.

This clone was observed a single time. The V call is TRBV28, the J call TRBJ1-1; D is unclear. V lost 1 base to trimming and J lost 2 bases, with 8 bases between them. Looked up from germline, CDR1 is MDHEN and CDR2 is SYDVKM. This CDR3 region has 14 residues. This CDR3 is CASSLLADNTEAFF. DNA for the CDR3: TGTGCCAGCAGTTTATTGGCTGATAACACTGAAGCTTTCTTT.

The chain is built from TRBV9 and TRBJ2-2, with TRBD2 identical over 12 bases. The ends lost 9 bases at V and 4 bases at J; junction bases unmatched: 7. The CDR3 totals 15 residues. CDR1 and CDR2 from the germline V gene are SGDLS and YYNGEE. CDR3 sequence reads: CATSPSGGATGELFF. The DNA for the CDR3 is TGTGCCACCTCCCCTAGCGGGGGGGCCACCGGGGAGCTGTTTTTT.

V usage is TRBV10-3 and J usage is TRBJ1-3; 7 bases are a match to TRBD1. The CDR3 covers 15 residues. CDR1 and CDR2 (germline): ENHRY, SYGVKD. V dropped 4 bases and J dropped 0; count of bases not matched to a gene: 3. The CDR3 DNA reads as TGTGCCATCAGTGGGGGACAGAGCTCTGGAAACACCATATATTTT. Encoded protein: CAISGGQSSGNTIYF.